The clone carrying this T cell receptor (beta chain) was picked up a small number of times. Using immunoSEQ multiplex PCR, the repertoire was profiled, and TCRdb retains in-frame clones only, with some absent. The table lists about 150,000 clones, about 73% of them singletons. This specimen belongs to a study of blood T cell repertoires in COVID-19. Overall study: Specimens from acute and convalescent COVID-19 originated in the United States, Italy and Spain.

This CDR3 contains 13 residues. V was clipped by 2 bases and J by 9 bases, with 14 bases between them. Germline-derived CDR1 and CDR2 are SQVTM and ANQGSEA. This chain links TRBV29-1 with TRBJ2-1, with a possible D match to TRBD1 (6 bases). This sequence originates from a man at least 80 years old with acute or convalescent COVID-19. The sample taken for sequencing was peripheral blood. The CDR3 region is CSVEKGRGGEQFF. CDR3 coding DNA: TGCAGCGTTGAAAAGGGCAGGGGCGGTGAGCAGTTCTTC.